The source of this T cell receptor beta chain is a study of T cells in Graves' hyperthyroidism and ophthalmopathy. This clonotype was observed many times. Its antigen is still unknown. 10 ml of fresh peripheral blood supplied the PBMCs. TCR beta CDR3 sequences were amplified from RNA transcripts. In the first-round RT-PCR of the TCR CDR3, the HTBI primer set was used. TCRdb used MiXCR to reprocess the multiplex PCR reads, holding one entry per CDR3 protein. The table records a few hundred thousand distinct CDR3 sequences, 16% of them present only once. The germline gives CDR1 MNHEY, CDR2 SVGAGI. V dropped 1 base and J dropped 4; count of bases not matched to a gene: 3. The CDR3 is made up of 14 amino acids. Findings and limits, study-wide: The authors' 13 V-J model separated ophthalmopathy from stable hyperthyroidism. Researchers found most expanded thyroid clonotypes above 0.001 in blood as well.

The J gene is TRBJ1-2, the V gene TRBV6-5; 7 bases align to TRBD1. This clonotype was sampled from a young woman with Graves' ophthalmopathy. The sequenced sample was blood. CDR3 sequence (DNA): TGTGCCAGCAGTTACTTTGACAGGGTCTATGGCTACACCTTC. Amino acids: CASSYFDRVYGYTF.